The next 21 T cell receptor beta chains were all read from a single sample in a study of chemoradiotherapy in HPV16-positive cancers (dated by TCRdb to 2022 to 2024). Library preparation used the immunoSEQ multiplex PCR assay. TCRdb obtained this table from immuneACCESS and retained in-frame rearrangements with V and J assigned. These tables miss some clones; where compared with another copy, unresolved V genes account for less than half of the shortfall, and the remainder is unexplained. The sample has over 3,500 clones on record, roughly 90% of them singletons. The ten top clones hold 3% of the sample. The specimen was taken from a patient who underwent chemoradiotherapy. The receptors originated from a human donor with HPV-associated anogenital cancer.

The V and J genes are TRBV15 and TRBJ2-1; 13 nucleotides line up with TRBD2. The junction had 11 bases not matched to a gene; V was cut back by 5 bases and J by 10 bases. Germline assignment: CDR1 LNHNV and CDR2 YYDKDF (reference sequence). The CDR3 covers 16 residues. CDR3 residues: CATSSQGLAGVKEQFF. CDR3 DNA sequence: TGTGCCACCAGCTCACAAGGACTAGCGGGAGTTAAGGAGCAGTTCTTC.

This rearrangement joins TRBV5-1 to TRBJ2-1; the match to TRBD1 covers 9 bases. This CDR3 is 15 amino acids long. V dropped 4 bases and J dropped 9; count of bases not matched to a gene: 11. Germline CDR1 is SGHRS and CDR2 is YFSETQ. The CDR3 nucleotides are TGCGCCAGCAGCCTGGAACAGGGGGCGCGGAGTGAGCAGTTCTTC. Its protein product is CASSLEQGARSEQFF.

CDR3 residues: CASSSNRAGYTF. The DNA for the CDR3 is TGTGCCAGCAGTTCGAACAGGGCTGGCTACACCTTC. The rearrangement joins TRBV27 to TRBJ1-2; D is perhaps TRBD1 (6 bases). The germline gives CDR1 MNHEY, CDR2 SMNVEV (reference sequence). The CDR3 covers 12 residues. V lost 4 bases and J 7 bases, leaving 10 bases between the germline ends.

This chain connects TRBV5-6 to TRBJ2-7; 7 bases agree with TRBD2. V lost 4 bases, J lost 2 bases, and 6 bases stayed unmatched. The CDR3 sequence is 14 residues long. Germline CDR1 and CDR2: SGHDT and YYEEEE. CDR3 in DNA: TGTGCCAGCAGCCGGGACTATGCCACCTACGAGCAGTACTTC. Residues: CASSRDYATYEQYF. Using reference TRBV5-6 and TRBJ2-7 for the parts outside the CDR3, the full variable domain is DAGVTQSPTHLIKTRGQQVTLRCSPKSGHDTVSWYQQALGQGPQFIFQYYEEEERQRGNFPDRFSGHQFPNYSSELNVNALLLGDSALYLCASSRDYATYEQYFGPGTRLTVT.

The gene calls are TRBV7-8 and TRBJ2-2; TRBD1 agrees at 10 bases. The length of the CDR3 is 20 residues. From germline, CDR1 is SGHVS and CDR2 FQNEAQ. The V and J ends lost 5 bases and 2 bases, in that order; junction bases with no gene match: 17. The CDR3 nucleotides read TGTGCCAGCAGCCCAGACAGGGGGCGCGTTGCGGGACCAAACACCGGGGAGCTGTTTTTT. Its translation: CASSPDRGRVAGPNTGELFF.

V and J are TRBV10-3 and TRBJ1-3; D unclear. The CDR3 totals 15 residues. Germline CDR1 and CDR2: ENHRY and SYGVKD. Trimming pared 4 bases from V and 0 bases from J, leaving 10 bases between. The DNA of the CDR3 is TGTGCCATCAGTGCTGAGACCCGCTCTGGAAACACCATATATTTT. Protein sequence: CAISAETRSGNTIYF.

This clone has just one count. The chain carries TRBV13 and TRBJ2-6; D is undetermined. CDR3 length equals 15 residues. Trimming shortened V by 2 bases and J by 2 bases, and 7 bases separated the two germline ends. CDR1 and CDR2 from the germline V gene are PRHDT and FYEKMQ (reference sequence). CDR3 protein: CASSLNTAGANVLTF. For the CDR3, the DNA is TGTGCCAGCAGCTTAAATACGGCTGGGGCCAACGTCCTGACTTTC. Full variable domain (remainder filled in from reference TRBV13 and TRBJ2-6): AAGVIQSPRHLIKEKRETATLKCYPIPRHDTVYWYQQGPGQDPQFLISFYEKMQSDKGSIPDRFSAQQFSDYHSELNMSSLELGDSALYFCASSLNTAGANVLTFGAGSRLTVL.

J is TRBJ1-1 and V is TRBV9; 9 bases match TRBD1. This CDR3 comprises 17 residues. The ends lost 3 bases at V and 3 bases at J; junction bases unmatched: 12. CDR1 and CDR2 from the germline V gene are SGDLS and YYNGEE. CDR3 sequence: CASSESGTGILDTEAFF. CDR3 sequence (DNA): TGTGCCAGCAGCGAGTCCGGGACAGGGATATTGGACACTGAAGCTTTCTTT.

This clone was observed a single time. This chain joins TRBV19 and TRBJ2-2, with TRBD2 matching 10 bases. The CDR3 length is 19 residues. V lost 7 bases, J lost 3 bases, and 17 bases stayed unmatched. Germline values: CDR1 LNHDA, CDR2 SQIVND (reference sequence). The CDR3 nucleotides are TGTGCCAGTACCCTTTTCCTAGCGGGAGTCTCTTCCGACACCGGGGAGCTGTTTTTT. This codes for CASTLFLAGVSSDTGELFF. Full variable domain (remainder filled in from reference TRBV19 and TRBJ2-2): DGGITQSPKYLFRKEGQNVTLSCEQNLNHDAMYWYRQDPGQGLRLIYYSQIVNDFQKGDIAEGYSVSREKKESFPLTVTSAQKNPTAFYLCASTLFLAGVSSDTGELFFGEGSRLTVL.

The chain is built from TRBV30 and TRBJ1-2; D gene uncertain. Deletions cut 1 base from V and 2 bases from J, with 5 bases between. CDR3 length: 12 amino acids. Per germline, CDR1 GTSNPN and CDR2 SVGIG (reference sequence). The DNA for the CDR3 is TGTGCCTGGAGTGACGGGAACTATGGCTACACCTTC. Amino acids: CAWSDGNYGYTF.

As to this clone: Within the sample, other DNA sequences also encode this same CDR3. The V call is TRBV11-2, the J call TRBJ2-2, with D unclear. This CDR3 has 13 amino acids. Trimming cost V 2 bases and J 3 bases, with 4 bases left between them. Germline V gives CDR1 SGHAT, CDR2 FQNNGV. The CDR3 is CASSLTDTGELFF. The CDR3 nucleotides are TGTGCCAGCAGCTTAACGGACACCGGGGAGCTGTTTTTT.

The rearrangement uses TRBV7-9 and TRBJ2-5; D gene unclear. The CDR3 length is 15 residues. With 3 bases removed from V and 0 bases from J, the gap between germline ends came to 11 bases. Germline V gene sequence: CDR1 SEHNR, CDR2 FQNEAQ (reference sequence). Here the CDR3 reads CASSFAAPYQETQYF. CDR3 nucleotide sequence: TGTGCCAGCAGCTTCGCGGCCCCGTACCAAGAGACCCAGTACTTC.

The genes are TRBV29-1 and TRBJ2-7; D not resolved. The CDR3 is 13 residues long. Germline V gene lookup returns CDR1 SQVTM and CDR2 ANQGSEA. V was clipped by 5 bases and J by 3 bases, with 14 bases between them. In nucleotides, the CDR3 is TGCAGCGTTCAGTTTCAGGAGTTCTACGAGCAGTACTTC. Protein sequence: CSVQFQEFYEQYF.

The rearrangement joins TRBV15 to TRBJ1-5; D is uncertain. This CDR3 has 15 residues. Per the germline V gene, CDR1 is LNHNV and CDR2 is YYDKDF (reference sequence). Trimming shortened V by 0 bases and J by 11 bases, and 17 bases separated the two germline ends. In nucleotides, the CDR3 is TGTGCCACCAGCAGAGACCACCCTTCCCCGGGAACCCAGCATTTT. This gives the protein CATSRDHPSPGTQHF. Combining the CDR3 with reference TRBV15 and TRBJ1-5 gives the whole variable domain DAMVIQNPRYQVTQFGKPVTLSCSQTLNHNVMYWYQQKSSQAPKLLFHYYDKDFNNEADTPDNFQSRRPNTSFCFLDIRSPGLGDTAMYLCATSRDHPSPGTQHFGDGTRLSIL.

This clone was counted between two and nine times. The chain has TRBV5-1 and TRBJ1-5; a possible D gene is TRBD1 (5 bases). The V gene lost 0 bases and the J gene lost 6 bases, with 7 bases spanning the gap. The CDR3 has 13 residues. Per the germline V gene, CDR1 is SGHRS and CDR2 is YFSETQ. The CDR3 loop reads CASSLEGPQPQHF. The CDR3 bases are TGCGCCAGCAGCTTGGAGGGGCCTCAGCCCCAGCATTTT.

This sequence joins TRBV7-2 and TRBJ2-3; 12 positions agree with TRBD2. V lost 3 bases to trimming and J lost 1 base; unmatched junction nucleotides: 8. The CDR3 runs 18 residues. Germline V gene sequence: CDR1 SGHTA, CDR2 FQGNSA. DNA of the CDR3: TGTGCCAGCAGCTTGTGGCTAGCGGGGGGGGCTGGCACAGATACGCAGTATTTT. Its translation is CASSLWLAGGAGTDTQYF.

This rearrangement joins TRBV5-1 to TRBJ2-1; the match to TRBD2 covers 14 bases. This CDR3 is 16 amino acids long. Losses at the gene ends were 7 bases for V and 8 bases for J; bases not matched to a gene: 11. CDR1 and CDR2 from the germline V gene are SGHRS and YFSETQ. CDR3 in amino acids: CASSPSGTSGSDEQFF. CDR3 DNA sequence: TGCGCCAGCTCGCCGTCCGGGACTAGCGGGAGCGATGAGCAGTTCTTC.

This chain uses TRBV9 with TRBJ2-7; D is unclear. Looked up from germline, CDR1 is SGDLS and CDR2 is YYNGEE. There are 12 residues in the CDR3. V gave up 3 bases and J gave up 6 bases, with 10 bases separating them. CDR3 protein: CASSADKGEQYF. The CDR3 coding sequence is TGTGCCAGCAGCGCCGACAAGGGCGAGCAGTACTTC.

The chain combines TRBV5-6 with TRBJ2-7, with 9 bases identical to TRBD2. In germline, CDR1 is SGHDT, CDR2 YYEEEE. V dropped 4 bases and J dropped 4; count of bases not matched to a gene: 3. CDR3 length: 13 residues. The CDR3, as DNA: TGTGCCAGCAGCCCGGGACTAGCTTACGAGCAGTACTTC. Its translation is CASSPGLAYEQYF.

CDR3 residues: CASSFGDYEQYF. The CDR3 nucleotides read TGTGCCAGCAGCTTCGGGGACTACGAGCAGTACTTC. The chain uses TRBV5-8 and TRBJ2-7; a weak D match, TRBD2 (5 bases). Germline V gene lookup returns CDR1 SGHTS and CDR2 YDEGEE. The CDR3 has 12 residues. Trimming took off 2 bases at V and 3 bases at J, with 6 bases between the two ends.

The genes are TRBV19 and TRBJ2-2, with D possibly being TRBD2 (5 bases). V lost 7 bases and J lost 1, with 13 bases in between. Germline V gives CDR1 LNHDA, CDR2 SQIVND (reference sequence). CDR3 length: 15 amino acids. The CDR3 loop reads CASMESGRNTGELFF. The DNA of the CDR3 is TGTGCCAGTATGGAAAGCGGTCGGAACACCGGGGAGCTGTTTTTT. The full variable domain, rest sourced from reference TRBV19 and TRBJ2-2, is DGGITQSPKYLFRKEGQNVTLSCEQNLNHDAMYWYRQDPGQGLRLIYYSQIVNDFQKGDIAEGYSVSREKKESFPLTVTSAQKNPTAFYLCASMESGRNTGELFFGEGSRLTVL.